This T cell receptor (beta chain) was documented in a study of regulatory T cells in long-lasting Graves disease. The wider study: Graves' cases, newly diagnosed, had used antithyroid drugs under 3 months.

This CDR3 comprises 15 residues. With V trimmed by 7 bases and J by 2 bases, 6 bases remained unmatched. CDR1 is MDHEN and CDR2 is SYDVKM in the germline V gene. Time point in this sample: newly diagnosed GD, antithyroid drugs for less than 3 months. The TCR library used RNA extracted from PBMCs. Investigators prepared the TCR beta libraries by applying iRepertoire HTBI primers and Arm-PCR of CDR3 regions. Each CDR3 protein is one row after TCRdb ran MiXCR on the multiplex PCR reads. The sample includes a few hundred thousand distinct CDR3 sequences, approximately 15% of them seen just once. Many counts were recorded for this clonotype. The sample was also linked to a second study, of T cells in Graves' hyperthyroidism and ophthalmopathy. As that report states: HTBI primers were employed in a first-round RT-PCR of the TCR CDR3.

The material sequenced was peripheral blood mononuclear cells (PBMCs), taken at new diagnosis, from a patient treated with antithyroid drugs. The clonotype originates from a woman aged 40 to 50 with Graves disease. The chain is built from TRBV28 and TRBJ2-2, with 8 bases aligning to TRBD1. CDR3 sequence: CASTRDRINTGELFF. The DNA of the CDR3 is TGTGCCAGCACCAGGGACAGGATAAACACCGGGGAGCTGTTTTTT.